The next 29 T cell receptor beta chains were all read from a single sample in a study of vaccination effects on CD4 cells after COVID-19. Within the ViraFEST assay, antigen-specific CD4+ T cells underwent expansion with viral peptide pools prior to sequencing. Cells that had been cultured for ten to eleven days were the source of isolated CD4+ T cells. The person was diagnosed with PCR-confirmed SARS-CoV-2 infection between March and December 2020. Antigens for these TCRs are unknown. Produced via immunoSEQ multiplex PCR; TCRdb's table is partial and in-frame only. The sample yields about 45,000 clones, roughly two thirds seen once. Sequenced here: CD4+ T cells from PBMCs cultured with a peptide pool, sampled before COVID-19 vaccination. All receptors come from a human donor who had a prior SARS-CoV-2 infection.

The V and J genes are TRBV2 and TRBJ1-6; TRBD1 might be the D (5 bases). CDR3 length: 17 residues. Between the trimmed V and J ends, which lost 6 bases and 0 bases, there was a span of 15 bases. Germline lookup yields CDR1 SNHLY and CDR2 FYNNEI. The CDR3 spells CASRPRQLGSYNSPLHF. The CDR3 coding sequence is TGTGCCAGCAGACCCAGACAGTTGGGCTCCTATAATTCACCCCTCCACTTT. The full variable domain, in which reference TRBV2 and TRBJ1-6 provide the parts outside the CDR3, is EPEVTQTPSHQVTQMGQEVILRCVPISNHLYFYWYRQILGQKVEFLVSFYNNEISEKSEIFDDQFSVERPDGSNFTLKIRSTKLEDSAMYFCASRPRQLGSYNSPLHFGNGTRLTVT.

This clone came up a few times. The V call is TRBV7-2, the J call TRBJ1-2; D gene unclear. V was trimmed by 5 bases and J by 6 bases, leaving 16 bases between them. This CDR3 is built from 14 residues. CDR1 SGHTA and CDR2 FQGNSA come from the germline V gene. The CDR3 region is CASSRLIIVDGYTF. The DNA of the CDR3 is TGTGCCAGCAGCCGTCTCATTATAGTTGATGGCTACACCTTC.

This chain uses TRBV15 with TRBJ2-3; 9 bases map to TRBD2. V lost 1 base and J lost 4; bases outside the gene matches: 9. In germline, CDR1 is LNHNV, CDR2 YYDKDF (reference sequence). This CDR3 region has 17 residues. CDR3 in DNA: TGTGCCACCAGCAGAGGACGTGGCGGGAGGGTGGCAGATACGCAGTATTTT. It specifies CATSRGRGGRVADTQYF.

This clone was seen only once. V gene TRBV18 combines with J gene TRBJ2-3; the match to TRBD1 covers 8 bases. The length of the CDR3 is 17 residues. The germline CDR1 and CDR2 sequences are KGHSH and LQKENI. The J segment lost 4 bases and the V segment lost 2 bases, leaving 11 bases of the junction unmatched. DNA of the CDR3: TGTGCCAGCTCACCAATCTCTTCGACAGGGGCTTCAGATACGCAGTATTTT. Translating gives CASSPISSTGASDTQYF.

The chain couples TRBV11-3 to TRBJ2-7, with D possibly TRBD1 on 6 matching bases. Germline-derived CDR1 and CDR2 are SGHNT and YENEEA. With 5 bases removed from V and 2 bases from J, the gap between germline ends came to 13 bases. This CDR3 has 14 amino acids. The CDR3 DNA sequence: TGTGCCAGCAGCCCCGACAGGCATGCCTACGAGCAGTACTTC. This sequence encodes CASSPDRHAYEQYF. Full variable domain (outside the CDR3, taken from reference TRBV11-3 and TRBJ2-7): EAGVVQSPRYKIIEKKQPVAFWCNPISGHNTLYWYLQNLGQGPELLIRYENEEAVDDSQLPKDRFSAERLKGVDSTLKIQPAELGDSAVYLCASSPDRHAYEQYFGPGTRLTVT.

The CDR3 here is CASSLAWQNTEAFF. In DNA, the CDR3 is TGTGCCAGCAGCTTAGCGTGGCAGAACACTGAAGCTTTCTTT. The chain couples TRBV7-2 to TRBJ1-1; D remains unclear. V gave up 0 bases and J gave up 1 base, with 6 bases separating them. CDR3 length: 14 residues. Germline V gene data show CDR1 as SGHTA and CDR2 as FQGNSA.

The chain employs TRBV3-1 (or the pseudogene TRBV3-2) and TRBJ1-1, with TRBD1 identical over 7 bases. The trim removed 2 bases at V and 6 bases at J, leaving 3 bases unmatched. CDR1 is LGHDT, CDR2 YNNKEL, per germline (reference sequence). The CDR3 length is 13 residues. CDR3 sequence: CASSQPGGAEAFF. The DNA for the CDR3 is TGTGCCAGCAGCCAACCAGGGGGGGCTGAAGCTTTCTTT.

This clone showed up just once. This chain joins TRBV19 and TRBJ1-6, with 8 bases matching TRBD1. V shed 5 bases and J 11 bases; nucleotides not matched to a gene: 5. Germline V CDR1 and CDR2: LNHDA, SQIVND (reference sequence). This CDR3 is 13 amino acids long. Here the CDR3 reads CASSAGQGTPLHF. CDR3 sequence (DNA): TGTGCCAGTAGTGCCGGACAGGGAACACCCCTCCACTTT.

In this sample, this clone turned up a few times. V is TRBV7-9 and J is TRBJ2-7; D may be TRBD1 or TRBD2 (7 bases each). The V end was cut by 5 bases, the J end by 7 bases, with 18 bases between. CDR3 length: 14 residues. Germline lookup yields CDR1 SEHNR and CDR2 FQNEAQ (reference sequence). CDR3 in amino acids: CASSPRGGPGEQYF. The CDR3 DNA sequence: TGTGCCAGCAGCCCCAGGGGGGGGCCGGGGGAGCAGTACTTC.

CDR3 in DNA: TGTGCCAGCAGTATGCAGGGGTACGACTATGGCTACACCTTC. Protein: CASSMQGYDYGYTF. The rearrangement links TRBV6-5 to TRBJ1-2; TRBD1 might be the D (6 bases). This CDR3 contains 14 residues. Germline loops: CDR1 MNHEY, CDR2 SVGAGI. Trimming cost V 5 bases and J 3 bases, with 13 bases left between them.

The V and J genes are TRBV18 and TRBJ1-3, with a weak D call TRBD1 (6 bases). Deletions cut 4 bases from V and 4 bases from J, with 11 bases between. CDR1 and CDR2 (germline): KGHSH, LQKENI. The CDR3 totals 14 residues. The CDR3 spells CASSLTGSGNTIYF. CDR3 nucleotide sequence: TGTGCCAGCTCACTTACAGGGTCAGGAAACACCATATATTTT. The full variable domain, in which reference TRBV18 and TRBJ1-3 provide the parts outside the CDR3, is NAGVMQNPRHLVRRRGQEARLRCSPMKGHSHVYWYRQLPEEGLKFMVYLQKENIIDESGMPKERFSAEFPKEGPSILRIQQVVRGDSAAYFCASSLTGSGNTIYFGEGSWLTVV.

CDR3 sequence: CASSQGLTSGEDTQYF. The DNA for the CDR3 is TGCGCCAGCAGCCAAGGCTTGACTAGCGGGGAAGATACGCAGTATTTT. This chain connects TRBV4-1 to TRBJ2-3, with 11 bases fitting TRBD2. The length of the CDR3 is 16 residues. Germline values: CDR1 MGHRA, CDR2 YSYEKL. The J segment lost 5 bases and the V segment lost 1 base, leaving 5 bases of the junction unmatched.

The chain employs TRBV9 and TRBJ2-3, with D perhaps matching TRBD2 (7 bases). The V gene lost 6 bases and the J gene lost 2 bases, with 13 bases spanning the gap. Germline loops: CDR1 SGDLS, CDR2 YYNGEE. This CDR3 spans 14 amino acids. In nucleotides, the CDR3 is TGTGCCAGCACCAAGGGGGGGTTCACAGATACGCAGTATTTT. Its protein product is CASTKGGFTDTQYF. The full variable domain, completed using reference TRBV9 and TRBJ2-3, is DSGVTQTPKHLITATGQRVTLRCSPRSGDLSVYWYQQSLDQGLQFLIQYYNGEERAKGNILERFSAQQFPDLHSELNLSSLELGDSALYFCASTKGGFTDTQYFGPGTRLTVL.

CDR3 in amino acids: CASSPSSAGYNEQFF. The CDR3, as DNA: TGTGCCAGCAGCCCCTCTTCCGCGGGATACAATGAGCAGTTCTTC. The chain is built from TRBV4-2 and TRBJ2-1; tentative D call: TRBD2 (6 bases). V was trimmed by 4 bases and J by 4 bases, leaving 14 bases between them. The germline gives CDR1 LGHNA, CDR2 YNFKEQ. This CDR3 comprises 15 residues.

The chain combines TRBV9 with TRBJ1-2, with D possibly being TRBD1 (6 bases). Germline-derived CDR1 and CDR2 are SGDLS and YYNGEE. The CDR3 runs to 14 residues. The V end was cut by 2 bases, the J end by 0 bases, with 8 bases between. The CDR3 protein is CASSVTGANYGYTF. The CDR3 nucleotides are TGTGCCAGCAGCGTGACAGGCGCTAACTATGGCTACACCTTC.

In its sample, this clone was seen once. This CDR3 is CASSPDPWGNQPQHF. The CDR3 DNA sequence: TGTGCCAGCAGCCCTGACCCCTGGGGCAATCAGCCCCAGCATTTT. The chain combines TRBV5-8 with TRBJ1-5; D remains unclear. CDR3 length equals 15 residues. The germline V gene has CDR1 SGHTS and CDR2 YDEGEE. The V gene lost 4 bases and the J gene lost 2 bases, with 13 bases spanning the gap.

The chain combines TRBV2 with TRBJ2-5, with a tentative D call TRBD2 (6 bases). Trimming removed 6 bases from V and 2 bases from J, with 13 bases in between. This CDR3 is built from 14 residues. The germline V gene has CDR1 SNHLY and CDR2 FYNNEI. In DNA form, the CDR3 reads TGTGCCAGCAGCGGAGGGGACGGTCAAGAGACCCAGTACTTC. This sequence encodes CASSGGDGQETQYF. Full variable domain (missing parts from reference TRBV2 and TRBJ2-5): EPEVTQTPSHQVTQMGQEVILRCVPISNHLYFYWYRQILGQKVEFLVSFYNNEISEKSEIFDDQFSVERPDGSNFTLKIRSTKLEDSAMYFCASSGGDGQETQYFGPGTRLLVL.

This clone is medium-sized. This rearrangement joins TRBV5-4 to TRBJ2-6; TRBD1 is a possible D gene (5 bases). The CDR3 contains 15 residues. Per germline, CDR1 SGHNT and CDR2 YYREEE (reference sequence). V dropped 1 base and J dropped 2 bases, with 7 bases sitting between them. CDR3 sequence: CASSLPGTGANVLTF. The CDR3 region has the DNA TGTGCCAGCAGCTTGCCAGGGACTGGGGCCAACGTCCTGACTTTC.

The chain joins TRBV11-3 to TRBJ1-4, with D uncertain. The CDR3 sequence is 12 residues long. The V end lost 6 bases, the J end lost 3 bases, and 5 bases lay between the germline ends. CDR1 is SGHNT, CDR2 YENEEA, per germline. The CDR3 DNA follows: TGTGCCAGCAGTAATTCTAATGAAAAACTGTTTTTT. It yields the protein CASSNSNEKLFF.

The chain combines TRBV4-1 with TRBJ2-1, with TRBD1 identical over 10 bases. The germline CDR1 and CDR2 sequences are MGHRA and YSYEKL. This CDR3 spans 17 amino acids. V shed 2 bases and J 8 bases; nucleotides not matched to a gene: 12. The CDR3 protein is CASSQQPGQGRGDEQFF. For the CDR3, the DNA is TGCGCCAGCAGCCAACAGCCGGGACAGGGGAGAGGGGATGAGCAGTTCTTC.

The chain employs TRBV5-1 and TRBJ1-1; D not resolved. Trimming stripped 5 bases from V and 1 base from J, with 9 bases between. The CDR3 has 13 amino acids. The V gene's germline CDR1 is SGHRS and CDR2 YFSETQ. The CDR3 DNA reads as TGCGCCAGCAGACTTGATACGAACACTGAAGCTTTCTTT. Its protein is CASRLDTNTEAFF.

The rearrangement links TRBV5-1 to TRBJ2-4, with 11 bases that match TRBD2. The CDR3 totals 18 residues. The trim removed 5 bases at V and 0 bases at J, leaving 10 bases unmatched. Germline CDR1 is SGHRS and CDR2 is YFSETQ. The CDR3 bases are TGCGCCAGCAGATTACTAGCGGGAGCCCATCTAGCCAAAAACATTCAGTACTTC. It codes for CASRLLAGAHLAKNIQYF.

The V gene is TRBV4-3, the J gene TRBJ2-2; D is tentatively TRBD1 or TRBD2 (5 bases each). CDR3 length: 18 residues. Germline V gives CDR1 LGHNA, CDR2 YSLEER. Trimming cost V 0 bases and J 3 bases, with 17 bases left between them. CDR3: CASSQEGRQRPYTGELFF. The CDR3 DNA sequence: TGCGCCAGCAGCCAAGAGGGGAGACAGAGACCTTACACCGGGGAGCTGTTTTTT.

This clone has just one count. This chain links TRBV4-2 with TRBJ2-5, with D perhaps TRBD2 (7 bases). CDR1 LGHNA and CDR2 YNFKEQ come from the germline V gene. V was clipped by 0 bases and J by 3 bases, with 14 bases between them. The CDR3 extends over 16 amino acids. This chain's CDR3 is CASSQEQRGGEETQYF. DNA for the CDR3: TGTGCCAGCAGCCAAGAGCAGAGAGGGGGGGAAGAGACCCAGTACTTC.

The chain employs TRBV2 and TRBJ1-1, with D possibly TRBD1 on 5 matching bases. The length of the CDR3 is 14 residues. CDR1 SNHLY and CDR2 FYNNEI come from the germline V gene. Deletions cut 5 bases from V and 1 base from J, with 11 bases between. CDR3 in DNA: TGTGCCAGCAGTTTGGACGGGGGGAACACTGAAGCTTTCTTT. Residues: CASSLDGGNTEAFF.

J is TRBJ2-7 and V is TRBV6-1, with 7 bases fitting TRBD2. Germline-derived CDR1 and CDR2 are MNHNS and SASEGT. V lost 3 bases to trimming and J lost 2 bases; unmatched junction nucleotides: 16. The CDR3 runs to 18 residues. CDR3 sequence reads: CASSDQGPSGGYTYEQYF. The CDR3 DNA reads TGTGCCAGCAGTGACCAAGGGCCTTCGGGGGGTTATACCTACGAGCAGTACTTC.

This rearrangement joins TRBV3-1 (or the pseudogene TRBV3-2) to TRBJ2-7; maybe TRBD1 (5 bases). The CDR3 is 14 residues long. V was shortened by 7 bases and J by 1 base, with 14 bases between the two germline ends. Germline CDR1 reads LGHDT; CDR2 reads YNNKEL (reference sequence). The CDR3 coding sequence is TGTGCCAGCAAGCAAGGGGCCTTATCCTACGAGCAGTACTTC. Translation gives CASKQGALSYEQYF.

The chain joins TRBV11-3 to TRBJ2-5; no reliable D call. V dropped 8 bases and J dropped 1 base, with 11 bases sitting between them. CDR3 length: 13 amino acids. Germline values: CDR1 SGHNT, CDR2 YENEEA. CDR3: CASALDTQETQYF. As DNA, the CDR3 is TGTGCCAGCGCCCTTGACACCCAAGAGACCCAGTACTTC.

J is TRBJ2-1 and V is TRBV11-1; no firm D call. Germline V gives CDR1 SGHAT, CDR2 FQDESV (reference sequence). The CDR3 loop spans 13 amino acids. Between the trimmed V and J ends, which lost 2 bases and 4 bases, there was a span of 6 bases. The CDR3 nucleotides are TGTGCCAGCAGCTTAAATGCGTACAATGAGCAGTTCTTC. The encoded protein is CASSLNAYNEQFF.